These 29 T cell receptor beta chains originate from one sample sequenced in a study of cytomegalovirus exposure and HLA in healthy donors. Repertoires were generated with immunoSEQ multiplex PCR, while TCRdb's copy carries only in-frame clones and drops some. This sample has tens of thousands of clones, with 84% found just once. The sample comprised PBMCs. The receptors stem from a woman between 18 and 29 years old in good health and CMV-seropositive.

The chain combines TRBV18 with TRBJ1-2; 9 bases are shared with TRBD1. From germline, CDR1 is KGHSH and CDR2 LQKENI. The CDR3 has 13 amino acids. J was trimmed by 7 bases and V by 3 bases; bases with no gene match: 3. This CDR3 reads CASSPGQGFGYTF. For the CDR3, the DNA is TGTGCCAGCTCACCGGGACAGGGTTTTGGCTACACCTTC.

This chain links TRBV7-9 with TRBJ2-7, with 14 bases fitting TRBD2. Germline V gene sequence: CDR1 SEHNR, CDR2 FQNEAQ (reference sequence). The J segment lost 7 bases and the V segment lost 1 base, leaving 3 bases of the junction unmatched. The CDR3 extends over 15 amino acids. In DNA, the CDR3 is TGTGCCAGCAGCTTAGGACTAGCGGGGGGGCAAGAGCAGTACTTC. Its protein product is CASSLGLAGGQEQYF.

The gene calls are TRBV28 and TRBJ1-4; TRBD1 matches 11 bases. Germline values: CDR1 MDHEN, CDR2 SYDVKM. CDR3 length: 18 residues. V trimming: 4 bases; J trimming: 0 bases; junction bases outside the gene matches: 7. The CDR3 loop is CASSSRDRGDATNEKLFF. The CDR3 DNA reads TGTGCCAGCAGTTCAAGGGACAGGGGGGATGCAACTAATGAAAAACTGTTTTTT.

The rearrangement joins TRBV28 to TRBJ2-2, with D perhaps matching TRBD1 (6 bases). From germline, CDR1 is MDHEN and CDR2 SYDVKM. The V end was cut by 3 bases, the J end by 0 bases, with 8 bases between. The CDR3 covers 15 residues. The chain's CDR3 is CASSLDSPNTGELFF. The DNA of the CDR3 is TGTGCCAGCAGTTTGGACAGTCCGAACACCGGGGAGCTGTTTTTT.

CDR3 sequence reads: CASSPLAGRTDTQYF. CDR3 nucleotide sequence: TGTGCCAGCAGCCCACTAGCCGGGCGCACAGATACGCAGTATTTT. This chain joins TRBV7-2 and TRBJ2-3; D possibly corresponds to TRBD2 (6 bases). V was cut by 5 bases and J by 1 base, with 13 bases left in between. Looked up from germline, CDR1 is SGHTA and CDR2 is FQGNSA. The CDR3 covers 15 residues.

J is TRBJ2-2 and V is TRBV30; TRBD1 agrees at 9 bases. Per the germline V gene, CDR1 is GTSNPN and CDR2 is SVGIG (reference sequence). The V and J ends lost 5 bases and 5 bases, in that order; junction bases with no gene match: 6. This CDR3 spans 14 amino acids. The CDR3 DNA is TGTGCCTGGCGGGACAGGGCCGGGACCGGGGAGCTGTTTTTT. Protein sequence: CAWRDRAGTGELFF.

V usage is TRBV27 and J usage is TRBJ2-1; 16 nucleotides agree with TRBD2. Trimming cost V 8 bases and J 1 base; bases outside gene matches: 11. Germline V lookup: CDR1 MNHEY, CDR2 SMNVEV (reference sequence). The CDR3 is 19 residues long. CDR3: CASSSQGLAGGASYNEQFF. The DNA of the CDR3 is TGTGCCAGCTCCTCCCAGGGACTAGCGGGGGGGGCGTCCTACAATGAGCAGTTCTTC.

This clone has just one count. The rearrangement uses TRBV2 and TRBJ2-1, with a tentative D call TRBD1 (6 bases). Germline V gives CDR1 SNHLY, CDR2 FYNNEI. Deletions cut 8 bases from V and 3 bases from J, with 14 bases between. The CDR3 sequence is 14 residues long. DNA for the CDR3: TGTGCCAGCTCCCGACAGGCCCACTACAATGAGCAGTTCTTC. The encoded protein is CASSRQAHYNEQFF. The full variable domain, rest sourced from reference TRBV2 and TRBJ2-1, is EPEVTQTPSHQVTQMGQEVILRCVPISNHLYFYWYRQILGQKVEFLVSFYNNEISEKSEIFDDQFSVERPDGSNFTLKIRSTKLEDSAMYFCASSRQAHYNEQFFGPGTRLTVL.

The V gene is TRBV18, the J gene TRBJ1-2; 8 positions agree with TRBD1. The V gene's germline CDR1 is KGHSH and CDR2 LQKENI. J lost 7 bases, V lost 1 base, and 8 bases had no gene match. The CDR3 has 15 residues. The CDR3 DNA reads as TGTGCCAGCTCACCACAAGGACAGGGATTATCTGGCTACACCTTC. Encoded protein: CASSPQGQGLSGYTF.

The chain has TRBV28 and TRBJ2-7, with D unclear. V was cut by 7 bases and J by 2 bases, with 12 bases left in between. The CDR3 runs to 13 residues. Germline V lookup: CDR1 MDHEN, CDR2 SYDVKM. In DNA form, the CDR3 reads TGTGCCAGCACCACTTCGATCCCCTACGAGCAGTACTTC. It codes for CASTTSIPYEQYF.

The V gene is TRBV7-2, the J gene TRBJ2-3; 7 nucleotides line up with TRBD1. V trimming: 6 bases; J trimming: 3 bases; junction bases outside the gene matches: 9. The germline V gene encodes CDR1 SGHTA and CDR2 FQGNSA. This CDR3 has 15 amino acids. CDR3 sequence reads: CASRLTGVWTDTQYF. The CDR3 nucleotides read TGTGCCAGCAGACTTACAGGGGTTTGGACAGATACGCAGTATTTT.

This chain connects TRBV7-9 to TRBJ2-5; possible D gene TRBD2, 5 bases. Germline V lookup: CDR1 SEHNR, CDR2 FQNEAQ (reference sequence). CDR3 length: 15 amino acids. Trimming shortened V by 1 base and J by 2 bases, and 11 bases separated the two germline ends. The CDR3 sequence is CASSLVIAGQETQYF. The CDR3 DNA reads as TGTGCCAGCAGCTTAGTAATTGCGGGTCAAGAGACCCAGTACTTC.

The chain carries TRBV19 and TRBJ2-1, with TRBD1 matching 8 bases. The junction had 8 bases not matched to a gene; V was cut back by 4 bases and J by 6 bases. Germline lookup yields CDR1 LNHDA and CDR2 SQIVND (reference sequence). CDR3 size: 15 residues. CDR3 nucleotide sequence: TGTGCCAGTAGTAACCCCGGGACAGGATTCAATGAGCAGTTCTTC. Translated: CASSNPGTGFNEQFF.

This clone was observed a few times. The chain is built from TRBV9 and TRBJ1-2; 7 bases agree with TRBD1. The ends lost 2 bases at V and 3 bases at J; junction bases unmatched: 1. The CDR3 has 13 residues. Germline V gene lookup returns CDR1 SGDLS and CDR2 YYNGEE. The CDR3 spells CASSVGTDYGYTF. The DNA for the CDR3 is TGTGCCAGCAGCGTTGGGACAGACTATGGCTACACCTTC. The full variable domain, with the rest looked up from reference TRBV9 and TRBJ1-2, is DSGVTQTPKHLITATGQRVTLRCSPRSGDLSVYWYQQSLDQGLQFLIQYYNGEERAKGNILERFSAQQFPDLHSELNLSSLELGDSALYFCASSVGTDYGYTFGSGTRLTVV.

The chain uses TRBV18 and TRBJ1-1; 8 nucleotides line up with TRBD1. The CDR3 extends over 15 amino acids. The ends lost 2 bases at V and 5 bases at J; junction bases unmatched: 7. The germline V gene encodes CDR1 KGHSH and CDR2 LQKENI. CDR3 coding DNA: TGTGCCAGCTCACCAGGACAGGGTGGTTGGACTGAAGCTTTCTTT. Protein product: CASSPGQGGWTEAFF.

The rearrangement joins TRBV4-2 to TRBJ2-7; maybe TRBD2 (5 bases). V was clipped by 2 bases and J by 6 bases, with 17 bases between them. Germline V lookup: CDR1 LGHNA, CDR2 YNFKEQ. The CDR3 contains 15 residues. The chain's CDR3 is CASSQSGSGPGEQYF. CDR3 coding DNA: TGTGCCAGCAGCCAATCGGGGTCTGGGCCCGGCGAGCAGTACTTC.

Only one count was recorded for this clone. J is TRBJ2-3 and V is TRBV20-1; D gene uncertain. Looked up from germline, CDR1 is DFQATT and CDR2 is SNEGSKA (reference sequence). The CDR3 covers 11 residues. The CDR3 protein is CSPSMPDTQYF. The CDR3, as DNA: TGCAGCCCTAGTATGCCAGATACGCAGTATTTT.

The CDR3 nucleotides are TGTGCCAGCAGTGAAGGGGCAGGGGTCGCCAAAAACATTCAGTACTTC. Its translation is CASSEGAGVAKNIQYF. J is TRBJ2-4 and V is TRBV2, with D possibly being TRBD1 (6 bases). Trimming stripped 1 base from V and 1 base from J, with 11 bases between. Per the germline V gene, CDR1 is SNHLY and CDR2 is FYNNEI. The CDR3 covers 16 residues.

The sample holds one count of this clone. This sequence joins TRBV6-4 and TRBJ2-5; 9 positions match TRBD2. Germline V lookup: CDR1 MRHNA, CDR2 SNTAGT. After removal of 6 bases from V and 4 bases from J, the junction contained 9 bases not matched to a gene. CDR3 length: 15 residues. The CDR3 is CASRLAGNGRETQYF. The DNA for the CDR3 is TGTGCCAGCAGGCTAGCGGGGAACGGTCGAGAGACCCAGTACTTC.

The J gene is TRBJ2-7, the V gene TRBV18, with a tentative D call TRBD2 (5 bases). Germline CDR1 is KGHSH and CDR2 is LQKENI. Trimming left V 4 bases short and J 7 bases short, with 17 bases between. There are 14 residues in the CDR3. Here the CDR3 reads CASSLALGKEEQYF. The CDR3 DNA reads TGTGCCAGCTCACTAGCGCTGGGGAAGGAAGAGCAGTACTTC.

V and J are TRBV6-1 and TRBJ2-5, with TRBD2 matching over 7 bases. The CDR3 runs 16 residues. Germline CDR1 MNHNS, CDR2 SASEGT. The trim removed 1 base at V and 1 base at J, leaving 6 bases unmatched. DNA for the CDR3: TGTGCCAGCAGTGAAGGTTGGGGGGGTACCCAAGAGACCCAGTACTTC. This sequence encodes CASSEGWGGTQETQYF.

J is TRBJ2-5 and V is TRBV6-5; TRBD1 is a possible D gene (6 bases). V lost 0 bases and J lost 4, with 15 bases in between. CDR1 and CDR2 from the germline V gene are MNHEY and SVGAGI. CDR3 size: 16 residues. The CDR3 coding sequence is TGTGCCAGCAGTTACTCGATGACTCAGGGGTCAGAGACCCAGTACTTC. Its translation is CASSYSMTQGSETQYF.

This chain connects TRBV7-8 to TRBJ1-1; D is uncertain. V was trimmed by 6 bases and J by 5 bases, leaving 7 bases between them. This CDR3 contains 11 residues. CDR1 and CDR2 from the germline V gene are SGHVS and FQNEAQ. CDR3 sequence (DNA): TGTGCCAGCAGGCTGGCTACTGAAGCTTTCTTT. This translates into CASRLATEAFF. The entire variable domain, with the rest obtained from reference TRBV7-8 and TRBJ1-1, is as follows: GAGVSQSPRYKVAKRGQDVALRCDPISGHVSLFWYQQALGQGPEFLTYFQNEAQLDKSGLPSDRFFAERPEGSVSTLKIQRTQQEDSAVYLCASRLATEAFFGQGTRLTVV.

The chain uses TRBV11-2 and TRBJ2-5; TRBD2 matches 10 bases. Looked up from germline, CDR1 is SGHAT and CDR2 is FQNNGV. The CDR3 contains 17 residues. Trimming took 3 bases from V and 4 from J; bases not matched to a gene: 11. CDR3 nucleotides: TGTGCCAGCAGCTTCCTCGTCCTAGCGGGGGTAGGAGAGACCCAGTACTTC. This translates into CASSFLVLAGVGETQYF.

CDR3 in amino acids: CASEPSGGGLDTQYF. CDR3 sequence (DNA): TGTGCCAGCGAACCTAGCGGGGGGGGGTTAGATACGCAGTATTTT. The chain is built from TRBV7-2 and TRBJ2-3, with TRBD2 matching 12 bases. Germline V gene sequence: CDR1 SGHTA, CDR2 FQGNSA. The ends lost 8 bases at V and 5 bases at J; junction bases unmatched: 8. There are 15 residues in the CDR3.

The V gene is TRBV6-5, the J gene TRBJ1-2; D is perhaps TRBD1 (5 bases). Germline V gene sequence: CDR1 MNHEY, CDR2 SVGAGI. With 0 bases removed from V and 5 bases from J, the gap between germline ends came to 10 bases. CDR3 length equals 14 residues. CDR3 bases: TGTGCCAGCAGTTACTCTGACAGTAGTTATGGCTACACCTTC. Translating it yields CASSYSDSSYGYTF.

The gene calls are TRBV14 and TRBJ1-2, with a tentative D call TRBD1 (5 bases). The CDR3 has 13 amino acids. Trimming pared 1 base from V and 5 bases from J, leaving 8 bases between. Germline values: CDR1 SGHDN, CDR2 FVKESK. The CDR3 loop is CASSQAGGYGYTF. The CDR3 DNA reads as TGTGCCAGCAGCCAAGCTGGGGGGTATGGCTACACCTTC.

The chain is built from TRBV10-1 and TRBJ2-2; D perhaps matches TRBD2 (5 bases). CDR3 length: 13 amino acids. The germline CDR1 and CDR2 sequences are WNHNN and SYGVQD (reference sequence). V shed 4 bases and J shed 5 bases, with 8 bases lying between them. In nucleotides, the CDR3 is TGCGCCAGCAGTGGAGGACTTACCGGGGAGCTGTTTTTT. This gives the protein CASSGGLTGELFF.

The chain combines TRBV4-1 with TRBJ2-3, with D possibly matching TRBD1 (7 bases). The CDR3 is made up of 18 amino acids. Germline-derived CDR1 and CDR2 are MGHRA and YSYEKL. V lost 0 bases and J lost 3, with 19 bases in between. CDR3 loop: CASSQERSSRGRTDTQYF. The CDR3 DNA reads TGCGCCAGCAGCCAAGAGAGATCGTCCAGGGGGAGGACAGATACGCAGTATTTT.